The clone carrying this T cell receptor beta chain was detected a few times. What it binds is unknown. The sample originates from a study of CD8 T cells in ankylosing spondylitis. Unmatched junction bases numbered 8, after V lost 4 bases and J lost 4 bases. CDR3 size: 15 residues. Per the germline V gene, CDR1 is GTSNPN and CDR2 is SVGIG (reference sequence). A single record per CDR3 protein comes from TCRdb applying MiXCR to the 5' RACE reads. The repertoire holds a few hundred thousand distinct CDR3 sequences, with about 13% as singletons. General study points: What appeared characteristic of ankylosing spondylitis blood was a TCR beta motif of fewer than ten highly homologous variants.

The sequenced sample was blood, either unsorted or a sorted T cell fraction (not recorded which). This TCR came from a male donor with ankylosing spondylitis. This chain links TRBV30 with TRBJ2-4, with 9 bases lining up with TRBD1. The CDR3 nucleotides read TGTGCCTGGAAGGAGTTGGGACAGGGAAAAAACATTCAGTACTTC. It is translated as CAWKELGQGKNIQYF.